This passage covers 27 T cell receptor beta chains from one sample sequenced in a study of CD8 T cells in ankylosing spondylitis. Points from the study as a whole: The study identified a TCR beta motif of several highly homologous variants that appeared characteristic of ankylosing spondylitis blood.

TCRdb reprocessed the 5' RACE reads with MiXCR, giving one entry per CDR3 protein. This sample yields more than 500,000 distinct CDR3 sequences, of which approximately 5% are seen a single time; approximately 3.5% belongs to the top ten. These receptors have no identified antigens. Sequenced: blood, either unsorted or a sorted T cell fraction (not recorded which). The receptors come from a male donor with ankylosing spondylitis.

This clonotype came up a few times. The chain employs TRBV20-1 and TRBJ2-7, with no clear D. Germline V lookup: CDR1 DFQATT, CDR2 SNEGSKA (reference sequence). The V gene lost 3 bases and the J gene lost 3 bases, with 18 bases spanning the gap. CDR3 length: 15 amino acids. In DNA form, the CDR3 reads TGCAGTGCTAGGCACATGGGGTCGGTGAGCTACGAGCAGTACTTC. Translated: CSARHMGSVSYEQYF.

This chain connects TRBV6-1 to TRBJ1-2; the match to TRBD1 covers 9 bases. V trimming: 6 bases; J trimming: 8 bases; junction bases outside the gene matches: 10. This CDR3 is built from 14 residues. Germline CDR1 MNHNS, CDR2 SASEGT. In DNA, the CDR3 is TGTGCCAGCAGGCGTCGGGACAGGGAGTTCGGCTACACCTTC. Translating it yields CASRRRDREFGYTF.

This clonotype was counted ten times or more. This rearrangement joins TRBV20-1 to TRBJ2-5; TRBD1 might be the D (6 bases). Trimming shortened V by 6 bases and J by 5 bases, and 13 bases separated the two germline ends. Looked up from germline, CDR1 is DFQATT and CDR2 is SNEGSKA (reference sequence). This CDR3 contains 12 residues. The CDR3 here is CSARTVWETQYF. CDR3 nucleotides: TGCAGTGCAAGGACAGTGTGGGAGACCCAGTACTTC.

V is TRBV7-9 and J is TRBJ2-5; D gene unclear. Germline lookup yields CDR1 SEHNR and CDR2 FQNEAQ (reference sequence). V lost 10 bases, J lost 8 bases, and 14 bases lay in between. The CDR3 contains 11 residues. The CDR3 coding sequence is TGTGCCATCTCTTCAGTGGGTACCCAGTACTTC. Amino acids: CAISSVGTQYF.

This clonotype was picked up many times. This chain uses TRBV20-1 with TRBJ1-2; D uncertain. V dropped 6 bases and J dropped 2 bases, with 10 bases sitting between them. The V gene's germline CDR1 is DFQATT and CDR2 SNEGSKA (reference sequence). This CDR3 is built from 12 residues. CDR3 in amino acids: CSARLVNYGYTF. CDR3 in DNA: TGCAGTGCCCGACTTGTGAACTATGGCTACACCTTC.

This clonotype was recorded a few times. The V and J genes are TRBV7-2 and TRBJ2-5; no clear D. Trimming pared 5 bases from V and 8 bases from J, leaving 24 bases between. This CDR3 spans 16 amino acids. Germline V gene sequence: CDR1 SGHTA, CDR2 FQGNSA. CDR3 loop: CASSVHQQARDVTQYF. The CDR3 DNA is TGTGCCAGCAGCGTTCATCAGCAGGCTCGAGACGTAACCCAGTACTTC.

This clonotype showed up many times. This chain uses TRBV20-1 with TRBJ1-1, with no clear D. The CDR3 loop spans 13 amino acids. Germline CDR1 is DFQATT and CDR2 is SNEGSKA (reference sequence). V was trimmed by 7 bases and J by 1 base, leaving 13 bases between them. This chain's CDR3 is CSVRTPWNTEAFF. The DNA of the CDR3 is TGCAGTGTTCGGACCCCGTGGAACACTGAAGCTTTCTTT.

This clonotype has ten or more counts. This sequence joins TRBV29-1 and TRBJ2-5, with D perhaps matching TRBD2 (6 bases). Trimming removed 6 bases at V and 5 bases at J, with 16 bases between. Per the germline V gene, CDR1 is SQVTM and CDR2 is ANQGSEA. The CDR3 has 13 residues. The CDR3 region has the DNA TGCAGCGTCGGGACTGCTGAGGGCGAGACCCAGTACTTC. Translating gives CSVGTAEGETQYF.

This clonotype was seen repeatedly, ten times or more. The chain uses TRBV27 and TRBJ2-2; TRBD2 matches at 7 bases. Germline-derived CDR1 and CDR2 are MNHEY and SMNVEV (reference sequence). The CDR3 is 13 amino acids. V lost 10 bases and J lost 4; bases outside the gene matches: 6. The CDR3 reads CATGTGGTGELFF. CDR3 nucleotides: TGTGCCACCGGGACGGGGGGCACCGGGGAGCTGTTTTTT.

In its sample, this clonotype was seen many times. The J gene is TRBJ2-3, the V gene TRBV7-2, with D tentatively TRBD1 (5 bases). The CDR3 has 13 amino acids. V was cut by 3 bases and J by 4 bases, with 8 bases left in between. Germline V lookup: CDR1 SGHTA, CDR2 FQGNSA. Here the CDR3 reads CASSFSRADTQYF. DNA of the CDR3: TGTGCCAGCAGCTTCTCCAGGGCAGATACGCAGTATTTT.

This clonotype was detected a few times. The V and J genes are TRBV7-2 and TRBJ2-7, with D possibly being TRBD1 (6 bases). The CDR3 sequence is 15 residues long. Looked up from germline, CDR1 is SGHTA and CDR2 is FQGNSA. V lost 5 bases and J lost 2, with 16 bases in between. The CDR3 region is CASSPGTLRTYEQYF. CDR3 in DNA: TGTGCCAGCAGCCCGGGGACACTACGAACCTACGAGCAGTACTTC.

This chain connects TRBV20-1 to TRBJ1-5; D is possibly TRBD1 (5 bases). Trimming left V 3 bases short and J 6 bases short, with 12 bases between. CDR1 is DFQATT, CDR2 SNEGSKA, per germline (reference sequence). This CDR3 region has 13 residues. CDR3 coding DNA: TGCAGTGCTAGCAGGGAAATCAGTCAGCCCCAGCATTTT. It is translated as CSASREISQPQHF.

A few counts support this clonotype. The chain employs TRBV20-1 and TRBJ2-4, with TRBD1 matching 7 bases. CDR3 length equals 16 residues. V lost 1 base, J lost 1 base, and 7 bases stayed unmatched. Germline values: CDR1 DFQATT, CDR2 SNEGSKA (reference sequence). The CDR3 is CSARGLQGFAKNIQYF. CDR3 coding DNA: TGCAGTGCTAGAGGTTTACAGGGGTTCGCCAAAAACATTCAGTACTTC.

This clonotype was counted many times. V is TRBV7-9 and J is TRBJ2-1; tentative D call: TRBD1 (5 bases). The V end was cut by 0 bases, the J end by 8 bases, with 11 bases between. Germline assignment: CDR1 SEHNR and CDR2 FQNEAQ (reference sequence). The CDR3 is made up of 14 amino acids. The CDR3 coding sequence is TGTGCCAGCAGCTTAGCACTGGGGCAGGATGAGCAGTTCTTC. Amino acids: CASSLALGQDEQFF.

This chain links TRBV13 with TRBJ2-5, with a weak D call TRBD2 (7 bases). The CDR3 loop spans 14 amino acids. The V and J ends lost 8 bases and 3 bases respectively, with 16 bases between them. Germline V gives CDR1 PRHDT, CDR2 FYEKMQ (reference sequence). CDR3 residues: CASVRGGQEETQYF. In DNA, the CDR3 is TGTGCCAGCGTGAGGGGGGGGCAGGAAGAGACCCAGTACTTC.

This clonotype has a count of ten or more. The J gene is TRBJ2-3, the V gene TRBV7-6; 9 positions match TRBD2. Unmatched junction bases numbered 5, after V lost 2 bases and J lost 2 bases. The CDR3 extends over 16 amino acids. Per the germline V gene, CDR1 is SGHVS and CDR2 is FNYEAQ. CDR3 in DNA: TGTGCCAGCAGCTTAATCAGCGGGGGGTTCACAGATACGCAGTATTTT. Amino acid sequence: CASSLISGGFTDTQYF.

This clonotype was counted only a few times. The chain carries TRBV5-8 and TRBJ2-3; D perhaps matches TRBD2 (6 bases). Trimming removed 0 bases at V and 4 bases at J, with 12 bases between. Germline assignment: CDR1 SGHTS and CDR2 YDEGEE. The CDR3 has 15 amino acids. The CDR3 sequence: CASSLAGSRADTQYF. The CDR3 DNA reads TGTGCCAGCAGCTTGGCCGGGAGTCGAGCAGATACGCAGTATTTT.

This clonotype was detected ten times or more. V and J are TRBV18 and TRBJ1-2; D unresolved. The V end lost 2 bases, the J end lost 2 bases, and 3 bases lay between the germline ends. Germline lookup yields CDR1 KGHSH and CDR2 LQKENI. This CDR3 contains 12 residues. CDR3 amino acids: CASSPNNYGYTF. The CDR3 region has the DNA TGTGCCAGCTCACCAAACAACTATGGCTACACCTTC.

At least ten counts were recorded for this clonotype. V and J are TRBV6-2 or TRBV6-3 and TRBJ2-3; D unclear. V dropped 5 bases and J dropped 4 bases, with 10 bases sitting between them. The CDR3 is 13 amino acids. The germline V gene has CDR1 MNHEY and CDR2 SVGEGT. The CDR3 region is CASSKPFADTQYF. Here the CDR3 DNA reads TGTGCCAGCAGTAAACCCTTCGCAGATACGCAGTATTTT.

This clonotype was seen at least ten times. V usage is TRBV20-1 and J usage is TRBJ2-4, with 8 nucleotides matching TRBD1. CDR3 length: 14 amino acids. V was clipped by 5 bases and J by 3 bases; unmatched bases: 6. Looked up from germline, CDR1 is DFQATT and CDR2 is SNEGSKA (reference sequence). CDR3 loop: CSALPGQVKNIQYF. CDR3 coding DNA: TGCAGTGCTCTCCCGGGACAGGTCAAAAACATTCAGTACTTC.

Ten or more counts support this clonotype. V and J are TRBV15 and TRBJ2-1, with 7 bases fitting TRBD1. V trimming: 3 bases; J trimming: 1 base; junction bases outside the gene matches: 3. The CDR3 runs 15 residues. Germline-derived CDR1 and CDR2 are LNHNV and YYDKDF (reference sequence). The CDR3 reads CATSSGTASYNEQFF. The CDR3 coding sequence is TGTGCCACCAGCAGTGGGACAGCATCCTACAATGAGCAGTTCTTC.

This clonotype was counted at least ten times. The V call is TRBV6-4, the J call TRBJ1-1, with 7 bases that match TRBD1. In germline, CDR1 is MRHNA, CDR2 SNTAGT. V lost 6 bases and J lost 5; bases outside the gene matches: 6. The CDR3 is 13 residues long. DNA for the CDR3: TGTGCCAGCAGATGGGACAGAGGGACTGAAGCTTTCTTT. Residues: CASRWDRGTEAFF.

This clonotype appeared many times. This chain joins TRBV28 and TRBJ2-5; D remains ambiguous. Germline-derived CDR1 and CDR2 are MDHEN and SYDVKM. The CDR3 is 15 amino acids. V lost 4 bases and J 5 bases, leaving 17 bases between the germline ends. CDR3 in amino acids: CASSSPVGMLETQYF. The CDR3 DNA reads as TGTGCCAGCAGTTCGCCAGTGGGCATGTTGGAGACCCAGTACTTC.

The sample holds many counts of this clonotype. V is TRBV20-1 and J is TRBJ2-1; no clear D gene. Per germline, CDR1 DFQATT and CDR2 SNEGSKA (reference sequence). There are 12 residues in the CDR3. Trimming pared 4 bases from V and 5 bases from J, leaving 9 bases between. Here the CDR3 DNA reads TGCAGTGCTATCGAGACCCACAATGAGCAGTTCTTC. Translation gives CSAIETHNEQFF.

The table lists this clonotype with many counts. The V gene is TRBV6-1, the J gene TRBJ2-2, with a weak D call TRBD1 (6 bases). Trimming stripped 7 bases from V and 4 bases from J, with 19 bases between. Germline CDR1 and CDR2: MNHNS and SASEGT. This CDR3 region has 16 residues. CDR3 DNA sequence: TGTGCCAGCACCCTAAAACCGGGACAACTCACCGGGGAGCTGTTTTTT. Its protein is CASTLKPGQLTGELFF.

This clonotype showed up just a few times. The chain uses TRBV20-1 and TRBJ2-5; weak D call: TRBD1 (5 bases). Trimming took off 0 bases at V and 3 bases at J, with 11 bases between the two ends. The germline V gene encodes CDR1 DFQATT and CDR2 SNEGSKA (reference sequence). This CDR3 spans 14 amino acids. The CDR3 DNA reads TGCAGTGCTAGAGATTATGGCAGGGAAGAGACCCAGTACTTC. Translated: CSARDYGREETQYF.

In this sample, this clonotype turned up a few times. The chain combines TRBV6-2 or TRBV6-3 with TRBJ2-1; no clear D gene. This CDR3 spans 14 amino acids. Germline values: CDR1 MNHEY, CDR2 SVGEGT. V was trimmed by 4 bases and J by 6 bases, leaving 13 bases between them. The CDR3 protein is CASSFGQVRNEQFF. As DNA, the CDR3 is TGTGCCAGCAGTTTCGGGCAGGTACGCAATGAGCAGTTCTTC.